These 25 T cell receptor beta chains originate from one sample sequenced in a study of glioma-infiltrating T cells after dendritic cell vaccination. Sequencing was performed with immunoSEQ multiplex PCR; in TCRdb, only in-frame clones are kept and a portion is missing. The sample lists under 35,000 clones, more than 90% seen once, with roughly 2.2% in the top ten. The source was blood, collected before dendritic cell vaccination. All receptors come from a human donor with glioblastoma.

The chain couples TRBV7-9 to TRBJ2-2; D possibly corresponds to TRBD1 (5 bases). The V gene's germline CDR1 is SEHNR and CDR2 FQNEAQ (reference sequence). Between the trimmed V and J ends, which lost 1 base and 7 bases, there was a span of 7 bases. CDR3 length: 13 amino acids. CDR3 amino acids: CASSLEGVGELFF. Here the CDR3 DNA reads TGTGCCAGCAGCTTAGAAGGGGTCGGGGAGCTGTTTTTT.

The chain couples TRBV14 to TRBJ1-2; D is unclear. The CDR3 consists of 13 residues. Germline V gene data show CDR1 as SGHDN and CDR2 as FVKESK. V was trimmed by 0 bases and J by 6 bases, leaving 8 bases between them. The CDR3 region is CASSQEGEHGYTF. The CDR3, as DNA: TGTGCCAGCAGCCAAGAGGGAGAACATGGCTACACCTTC.

V usage is TRBV27 and J usage is TRBJ2-2; a weak D match, TRBD2 (7 bases). V was trimmed by 5 bases and J by 4 bases, leaving 14 bases between them. CDR1 is MNHEY and CDR2 is SMNVEV in the germline V gene (reference sequence). The CDR3 covers 15 residues. This CDR3 is CASSGGGDSTGELFF. The CDR3, as DNA: TGTGCCAGCAGTGGAGGGGGGGACTCCACCGGGGAGCTGTTTTTT.

The V gene is TRBV12-5, the J gene TRBJ1-1, with TRBD1 matching 7 bases. Germline V gene lookup returns CDR1 LGHNT and CDR2 FRNRAP. The J segment lost 3 bases and the V segment lost 8 bases, leaving 12 bases of the junction unmatched. The CDR3 is 15 residues long. CDR3 coding DNA: TGTGCTAGTCGTCAACTTACAGGGGACCACACTGAAGCTTTCTTT. It yields the protein CASRQLTGDHTEAFF. Together with reference TRBV12-5 and TRBJ1-1, the CDR3 gives the full variable domain: DARVTQTPRHKVTEMGQEVTMRCQPILGHNTVFWYRQTMMQGLELLAYFRNRAPLDDSGMPKDRFSAEMPDATLATLKIQPSEPRDSAVYFCASRQLTGDHTEAFFGQGTRLTVV.

The gene calls are TRBV9 and TRBJ1-2; D possibly corresponds to TRBD1 (6 bases). V lost 3 bases and J 7 bases, leaving 10 bases between the germline ends. Germline-derived CDR1 and CDR2 are SGDLS and YYNGEE. This CDR3 is built from 12 residues. CDR3 nucleotides: TGTGCCAGCAGCGCTACAGGGTTTGGCTACACCTTC. It codes for CASSATGFGYTF. Supplemented by reference TRBV9 and TRBJ1-2, the full variable domain reads DSGVTQTPKHLITATGQRVTLRCSPRSGDLSVYWYQQSLDQGLQFLIQYYNGEERAKGNILERFSAQQFPDLHSELNLSSLELGDSALYFCASSATGFGYTFGSGTRLTVV.

The rearrangement joins TRBV7-2 to TRBJ1-2; TRBD1 agrees at 8 bases. This CDR3 comprises 15 residues. Trimming took 4 bases from V and 1 from J; bases not matched to a gene: 5. In germline, CDR1 is SGHTA, CDR2 FQGNSA. For the CDR3, the DNA is TGTGCCAGCAGCTCACCAGGGGGCTTTAACTATGGCTACACCTTC. Residues: CASSSPGGFNYGYTF.

This CDR3 reads CASSLNYGGTDTQYF. Here the CDR3 DNA reads TGTGCCAGCAGCTTAAATTACGGGGGCACAGATACGCAGTATTTT. The rearrangement uses TRBV7-2 and TRBJ2-3, with TRBD2 as a possible D gene (5 bases). The germline V gene encodes CDR1 SGHTA and CDR2 FQGNSA. The CDR3 loop spans 15 amino acids. Trimming pared 2 bases from V and 1 base from J, leaving 10 bases between.

The V call is TRBV2, the J call TRBJ2-1; a weak D match, TRBD2 (6 bases). Germline CDR1 and CDR2: SNHLY and FYNNEI. The CDR3 runs 16 residues. Trimming removed 11 bases at V and 4 bases at J, with 24 bases between. CDR3 nucleotide sequence: TGTGCCGGAAAAGGGACCGGGACTTACGTTTACAATGAGCAGTTCTTC. This sequence encodes CAGKGTGTYVYNEQFF.

This chain connects TRBV5-6 to TRBJ1-2; no clear D. The CDR3 has 14 residues. Germline V gives CDR1 SGHDT, CDR2 YYEEEE. V lost 4 bases to trimming and J lost 8 bases, with 18 bases between them. The CDR3 DNA reads as TGTGCCAGCAGCGCGAACCGGGTCCCGATGGGCTACACCTTC. It translates to CASSANRVPMGYTF.

The chain recombines TRBV9 with TRBJ2-3; 7 nucleotides line up with TRBD2. Germline CDR1 is SGDLS and CDR2 is YYNGEE. CDR3 length: 14 amino acids. V lost 4 bases, J lost 1 base, and 3 bases stayed unmatched. CDR3 region: CASSQSGGTDTQYF. In DNA, the CDR3 is TGTGCCAGCAGCCAGAGCGGGGGCACAGATACGCAGTATTTT.

This clone was seen only a few times. The chain recombines TRBV6-5 with TRBJ1-1; 7 positions agree with TRBD1. CDR1 is MNHEY, CDR2 SVGAGI, per germline. V dropped 10 bases and J dropped 3; count of bases not matched to a gene: 5. The CDR3 is made up of 12 amino acids. The CDR3 DNA follows: TGTGCCATCCGGGACAGCTACACTGAAGCTTTCTTT. Protein product: CAIRDSYTEAFF.

This CDR3 is CASSVTGVWANYGYTF. The CDR3 DNA sequence: TGTGCCAGCAGCGTTACAGGAGTATGGGCTAACTATGGCTACACCTTC. The J gene is TRBJ1-2, the V gene TRBV9, with a tentative D call TRBD1 (5 bases). The CDR3 length is 16 residues. V was cut by 2 bases and J by 0 bases, with 14 bases left in between. CDR1 is SGDLS and CDR2 is YYNGEE in the germline V gene.

The rearrangement uses TRBV5-1 and TRBJ2-5, with TRBD2 matching over 12 bases. Germline V CDR1 and CDR2: SGHRS, YFSETQ. The CDR3 sequence is 16 residues long. Trimming took 4 bases from V and 4 from J; bases not matched to a gene: 8. The CDR3, as DNA: TGCGCCAGCAGCCCTCTACTAGCGGGGGGCCCAGAGACCCAGTACTTC. It codes for CASSPLLAGGPETQYF.

The chain has TRBV19 and TRBJ1-3, with D hard to call. Trimming removed 3 bases at V and 1 base at J, with 16 bases between. CDR3 length equals 17 residues. The germline V gene encodes CDR1 LNHDA and CDR2 SQIVND (reference sequence). CDR3 region: CASSIDKLGYSGNTIYF. CDR3 nucleotide sequence: TGTGCCAGTAGTATTGACAAATTGGGCTATTCTGGAAACACCATATATTTT.

The chain is built from TRBV27 and TRBJ2-2; D perhaps matches TRBD2 (6 bases). This CDR3 spans 17 amino acids. Germline V lookup: CDR1 MNHEY, CDR2 SMNVEV (reference sequence). V lost 2 bases and J 2 bases, leaving 15 bases between the germline ends. For the CDR3, the DNA is TGTGCCAGCAGTTTAACGGTTGCGGGGCCAAACACCGGGGAGCTGTTTTTT. This translates into CASSLTVAGPNTGELFF.

This rearrangement joins TRBV6-4 to TRBJ2-3; D perhaps matches TRBD1 (6 bases). Trimming stripped 6 bases from V and 4 bases from J, with 11 bases between. CDR3 size: 13 residues. The germline V gene has CDR1 MRHNA and CDR2 SNTAGT. The CDR3 DNA reads as TGTGCCAGCAGACAGGGTATCGCAGATACGCAGTATTTT. Residues: CASRQGIADTQYF.

The chain links TRBV7-2 to TRBJ2-7, with a tentative D call TRBD1 (6 bases). CDR1 SGHTA and CDR2 FQGNSA come from the germline V gene. The ends were cut back, 4 bases at V and 4 bases at J, with 11 bases in the middle. CDR3 length equals 13 residues. The chain's CDR3 is CASSSTGGYEQYF. The CDR3 nucleotides read TGTGCCAGCAGCTCGACAGGAGGATACGAGCAGTACTTC.

V is TRBV5-6 and J is TRBJ2-5; D is possibly TRBD2 (6 bases). The J call is doubtful: the DNA matches TRBJ2-7 better. CDR3 length: 17 amino acids. Germline assignment: CDR1 SGHDT and CDR2 YYEEEE. The CDR3 DNA follows: TGTGCCAGCAGCGACGCGCGGGGTTGGGTCTCCCTCTACGAGCAGTACTTC. Translation gives CASSDARGWVSLYEQYF.

The chain has TRBV5-1 and TRBJ2-3, with 11 nucleotides matching TRBD2. Germline V lookup: CDR1 SGHRS, CDR2 YFSETQ. The trim removed 3 bases at V and 3 bases at J, leaving 18 bases unmatched. The CDR3 totals 20 residues. The CDR3 DNA is TGCGCCAGCAGCTGGACACCCTATAGCGGGGGGGCCGGGACGACAGATACGCAGTATTTT. It yields the protein CASSWTPYSGGAGTTDTQYF.

The chain recombines TRBV5-6 with TRBJ2-3; D call uncertain. The germline CDR1 and CDR2 sequences are SGHDT and YYEEEE. V was clipped by 1 base and J by 0 bases, with 12 bases between them. The CDR3 length is 16 residues. DNA of the CDR3: TGTGCCAGCAGCTTGTATTACAGAATAAGCACAGATACGCAGTATTTT. This gives the protein CASSLYYRISTDTQYF.

The count of this clone is one. V usage is TRBV27 and J usage is TRBJ2-3; 7 bases fit TRBD2. This CDR3 contains 14 residues. After removal of 5 bases from V and 5 bases from J, the junction contained 7 bases not matched to a gene. The germline V gene has CDR1 MNHEY and CDR2 SMNVEV (reference sequence). The CDR3 region is CASSPGLELDTQYF. In DNA form, the CDR3 reads TGTGCCAGCAGTCCTGGACTAGAATTAGATACGCAGTATTTT.

The chain has TRBV6-5 and TRBJ2-7; perhaps TRBD1 as D (6 bases). The CDR3 is made up of 13 amino acids. V lost 5 bases, J lost 2 bases, and 10 bases lay in between. Germline assignment: CDR1 MNHEY and CDR2 SVGAGI. The CDR3 DNA sequence: TGTGCCAGCAGTGGTCCAGGGGCCTACGAGCAGTACTTC. It is translated as CASSGPGAYEQYF.

The CDR3 is CASSLNSGGAGETQYF. Written as DNA, the CDR3 is TGTGCCAGCAGCTTGAACAGCGGGGGGGCCGGGGAGACCCAGTACTTC. The chain has TRBV11-1 and TRBJ2-5, with TRBD2 matching over 10 bases. The CDR3 runs to 16 residues. Germline V gene lookup returns CDR1 SGHAT and CDR2 FQDESV (reference sequence). The J segment lost 5 bases and the V segment lost 3 bases, leaving 9 bases of the junction unmatched. Using reference TRBV11-1 and TRBJ2-5 for the parts outside the CDR3, the full variable domain is EAEVAQSPRYKITEKSQAVAFWCDPISGHATLYWYRQILGQGPELLVQFQDESVVDDSQLPKDRFSAERLKGVDSTLKIQPAELGDSAMYLCASSLNSGGAGETQYFGPGTRLLVL.

The chain recombines TRBV7-8 with TRBJ2-1; 10 bases fit TRBD2. The CDR3 has 17 amino acids. The germline CDR1 and CDR2 sequences are SGHVS and FQNEAQ. Trimming at V came to 3 bases and at J to 7 bases, leaving 12 bases not matched to a gene. The CDR3 is CASSFFQRGGLGNEQFF. CDR3 bases: TGTGCCAGCAGCTTTTTCCAGCGGGGGGGCCTGGGTAATGAGCAGTTCTTC.

V and J are TRBV18 and TRBJ1-2; TRBD1 is a possible D gene (5 bases). The V gene lost 3 bases and the J gene lost 6 bases, with 14 bases spanning the gap. The CDR3 totals 14 residues. Looked up from germline, CDR1 is KGHSH and CDR2 is LQKENI. Here the CDR3 reads CASSPVDIADGYTF. For the CDR3, the DNA is TGTGCCAGCTCACCGGTGGACATAGCGGATGGCTACACCTTC.